These T cell receptor beta chains were read from a single sample in a study of molecular identifiers for immune sequencing clone quantification. TCRdb fed the PCR reads into MiXCR, producing one record per CDR3 protein. The table shows about 630,000 distinct CDR3 sequences, with 25% occurring only once. The specimen was naive CD8+ T cells from blood, with Jurkat cell RNA spiked in. The origin of the receptors is a human donor in good health. Some libraries in this study had Jurkat cell RNA spiked in. Each CDR3 is given with its conserved first and last residue. Each record gives: clone size, J gene, V gene, D gene, CDR3 protein, CDR3 DNA. D genes are given only for firm matches. The size entry is marked missing in some rows and otherwise reads once, few, many or a size class.

>few|TRBJ1-5|TRBV28|NA
CASSFRGMSNQPQHF
TGTGCCAGCAGTTTTCGGGGGATGAGCAATCAGCCCCAGCATTTT
>NA|TRBJ2-7|TRBV6-6|NA
CASSYDRIYEQYF
TGTGCCAGCAGTTACGACAGAATCTACGAGCAGTACTTC
>NA|TRBJ2-3|TRBV5-1|TRBD1
CASSLVGDSTDTRYF
TGCGCCAGCAGCTTGGTCGGGGACAGTACAGATACGCGGTATTTT
>NA|TRBJ2-5|TRBV3-1|NA
CASSQVLLADQEPQYF
TGTGCCAGCAGCCAAGTGTTATTAGCAGACCAAGAGCCCCAGTACTTC
>NA|TRBJ1-4|TRBV2|NA
CASSEEGSGNEKLFF
TGTGCCAGCAGTGAAGAGGGGTCAGGGAATGAAAAACTGTTTTTT
>NA|TRBJ1-6|TRBV20-1|NA
CSARETIGVDSPLHF
TGCAGTGCTAGAGAGACGATTGGGGTTGATTCACCCCTCCACTTT
>many|TRBJ1-1|TRBV4-3|NA
CASSQGGRAPEAFF
TGCGCCAGCAGCCAAGGAGGGAGGGCCCCTGAAGCTTTCTTT
>many|TRBJ2-7|TRBV6-2/TRBV6-3|NA
CASSYGGPREQYF
TGTGCCAGCAGTTACGGGGGGCCTCGCGAGCAGTACTTC
>few|TRBJ2-7|TRBV9|TRBD2
CASSVAASGRAEQYF
TGTGCCAGCAGCGTAGCGGCTAGCGGGAGGGCCGAGCAGTACTTC
>NA|TRBJ1-1|TRBV7-9|NA
CASSLVQWDRGDTEAFF
TGTGCCAGCAGCTTAGTCCAATGGGACCGGGGGGACACTGAAGCTTTCTTT
>many|TRBJ2-2|TRBV4-3|NA
CASSQDLQGITGELFF
TGCGCCAGCAGCCAAGACTTGCAGGGAATCACCGGGGAGCTGTTTTTT
>many|TRBJ2-1|TRBV7-8|NA
CASSPDNEQFF
TGTGCCAGCAGCCCAGACAATGAGCAGTTCTTC
>many|TRBJ2-7|TRBV4-2|NA
CASSHDDGYEQYF
TGTGCCAGCAGCCATGACGACGGCTACGAGCAGTACTTC
>NA|TRBJ2-1|TRBV29-1|TRBD1
CSVEDRAGLYNEQFF
TGCAGCGTCGAGGACAGGGCAGGTCTCTACAATGAGCAGTTCTTC
>many|TRBJ2-3|TRBV7-3|NA
CASSASGHPDTQYF
TGTGCCAGCAGCGCCTCCGGACACCCAGATACGCAGTATTTT
>few|TRBJ2-3|TRBV27|TRBD1
CASRQGGGTQYF
TGTGCCAGTAGACAGGGGGGGGGTACGCAGTATTTT
>many|TRBJ1-5|TRBV27|NA
CASSGQSGQPQHF
TGTGCCAGCAGTGGACAGTCAGGTCAGCCCCAGCATTTT
>few|TRBJ2-4|TRBV4-3|TRBD1
CASSQVFSTGRTKNVQYF
TGCGCCAGCAGCCAAGTTTTTTCGACAGGGCGTACCAAAAACGTTCAGTACTTC
>many|TRBJ2-3|TRBV27|NA
CASNYGTGQYF
TGTGCCAGCAATTACGGGACGGGGCAGTATTTT
>many|TRBJ2-7|TRBV28|TRBD1
CASSLARQGYYEQYF
TGTGCCAGCAGCCTAGCCCGACAGGGATACTACGAGCAGTACTTC
>NA|TRBJ2-5|TRBV7-9|NA
CASSTPGGGQETQYF
TGTGCCAGCAGCACCCCAGGGGGAGGGCAAGAGACCCAGTACTTC
>many|TRBJ2-1|TRBV7-8|NA
CASSLTSRSSNEQFF
TGTGCCAGCAGCTTAACGAGCAGGTCCTCCAATGAGCAGTTCTTC
>many|TRBJ2-3|TRBV7-9|NA
CASSREERDSPSTDTQYF
TGTGCCAGCAGCAGGGAAGAACGGGACTCTCCTAGCACAGATACGCAGTATTTT
>NA|TRBJ1-5|TRBV19|TRBD1
CASSTMGTQTGGVNQPQHF
TGTGCCAGTAGTACCATGGGTACTCAGACAGGGGGCGTCAATCAGCCCCAGCATTTT
>many|TRBJ2-3|TRBV5-6|NA
CASSPTNENTDTQYF
TGTGCCAGCAGCCCAACAAACGAGAACACAGATACGCAGTATTTT
>NA|TRBJ2-1|TRBV13|TRBD2
CASSPTLAEKRSNEQFF
TGTGCCAGCAGCCCTACGCTAGCGGAGAAGAGGTCCAATGAGCAGTTCTTC
>many|TRBJ1-1|TRBV7-9|TRBD1
CASSSRDRGDTEAFF
TGTGCCAGCAGCTCCCGGGACAGGGGGGACACTGAAGCTTTCTTT
>many|TRBJ2-7|TRBV9|TRBD1
CASSPWDSDYEQYF
TGTGCCAGCAGCCCCTGGGACAGCGACTACGAGCAGTACTTC
>few|TRBJ2-1|TRBV29-1|TRBD2
CSVAGLAGGRDEQFF
TGCAGCGTGGCCGGACTAGCGGGAGGGCGCGATGAGCAGTTCTTC
>once|TRBJ1-1|TRBV7-4|TRBD1
CASSLGQGVLNTEALF
TGTGCCAGCAGCTTAGGACAGGGGGTCCTGAACACGGAAGCTCTCTTT
>many|TRBJ2-7|TRBV3-1|TRBD2
CASSQVASAGGPVQYF
TGTGCCAGCAGCCAAGTCGCTTCTGCGGGAGGGCCTGTGCAGTACTTC
>many|TRBJ1-5|TRBV28|NA
CASSPENQPQHF
TGTGCCAGCAGCCCAGAGAATCAGCCCCAGCATTTT
>many|TRBJ2-7|TRBV6-5|NA
CASSYPRGEQYF
TGTGCCAGCAGTTACCCAAGAGGGGAGCAGTACTTC
>many|TRBJ2-7|TRBV7-9|TRBD1
CASSSTGTASVQYF
TGTGCCAGCAGTTCAACCGGGACAGCGAGTGTGCAGTACTTC
>NA|TRBJ2-7|TRBV12-3/TRBV12-4|NA
CASSSRQVSVEQYF
TGTGCCAGCAGTTCCCGACAGGTGTCAGTCGAGCAGTACTTC
>many|TRBJ1-1|TRBV2|NA
CASSVSAGNTEAFF
TGTGCCAGCAGTGTCTCTGCGGGAAACACTGAAGCTTTCTTT
>many|TRBJ2-3|TRBV10-2|NA
CASSEYVLNTDTQYF
TGCGCCAGCAGTGAGTATGTCCTCAACACAGATACGCAGTATTTT
>many|TRBJ1-5|TRBV29-1|NA
CSVLSDELNQPQHF
TGCAGCGTTCTTTCGGACGAACTTAATCAGCCCCAGCATTTT
>few|TRBJ2-7|TRBV6-2/TRBV6-3|NA
CASSLGLILYEQYF
TGTGCCAGCAGTTTAGGACTGATCCTCTACGAGCAGTACTTC
>many|TRBJ2-7|TRBV28|NA
CASYEGSPYEQYF
TGTGCCAGCTATGAGGGAAGTCCCTACGAGCAGTACTTC
>many|TRBJ2-7|TRBV6-2/TRBV6-3|NA
CASTLEDSYEQYF
TGTGCCAGCACCTTGGAGGACTCCTACGAGCAGTACTTC
>many|TRBJ2-7|TRBV7-9|NA
CASSAGQRQGEQYF
TGTGCCAGCAGCGCCGGACAGCGCCAGGGCGAGCAGTACTTC
>few|TRBJ2-3|TRBV4-1|TRBD2
CASSQGGSADTQYF
TGCGCCAGCAGCCAAGGCGGGAGCGCAGATACGCAGTATTTT
>many|TRBJ2-7|TRBV10-3|NA
CAISRAGRAYEQYF
TGTGCCATCTCGAGGGCGGGACGGGCCTACGAGCAGTACTTC
>NA|TRBJ1-2|TRBV6-2/TRBV6-3|NA
CASSYLNYGYTF
TGTGCCAGCAGTTACCTAAACTATGGCTACACCTTC
>few|TRBJ2-5|TRBV29-1|NA
CSVEDMRASEETQYF
TGCAGCGTTGAAGATATGCGCGCCTCCGAAGAGACCCAGTACTTC
>many|TRBJ2-7|TRBV6-1|NA
CASTRLLESGEQYF
TGTGCCAGCACCCGTCTACTAGAGTCGGGCGAGCAGTACTTC
>few|TRBJ2-7|TRBV2|TRBD1
CASSDPRDRPSYEQYF
TGTGCCAGCAGTGATCCCAGGGACAGGCCATCCTACGAGCAGTACTTC
>many|TRBJ1-5|TRBV5-4|NA
CASSLQGYNQPQHF
TGTGCCAGCAGTCTACAGGGTTACAATCAGCCCCAGCATTTT
>few|TRBJ2-1|TRBV15|NA
CATSRDKVLRSYNEQFF
TGTGCCACCAGCAGAGATAAGGTCCTCCGCTCCTACAATGAGCAGTTCTTC
>NA|TRBJ1-2|TRBV21-1|NA
CASSRRTVNYGYTF
TGTGCCAGCAGCAGAAGGACAGTTAACTATGGCTACACCTTC